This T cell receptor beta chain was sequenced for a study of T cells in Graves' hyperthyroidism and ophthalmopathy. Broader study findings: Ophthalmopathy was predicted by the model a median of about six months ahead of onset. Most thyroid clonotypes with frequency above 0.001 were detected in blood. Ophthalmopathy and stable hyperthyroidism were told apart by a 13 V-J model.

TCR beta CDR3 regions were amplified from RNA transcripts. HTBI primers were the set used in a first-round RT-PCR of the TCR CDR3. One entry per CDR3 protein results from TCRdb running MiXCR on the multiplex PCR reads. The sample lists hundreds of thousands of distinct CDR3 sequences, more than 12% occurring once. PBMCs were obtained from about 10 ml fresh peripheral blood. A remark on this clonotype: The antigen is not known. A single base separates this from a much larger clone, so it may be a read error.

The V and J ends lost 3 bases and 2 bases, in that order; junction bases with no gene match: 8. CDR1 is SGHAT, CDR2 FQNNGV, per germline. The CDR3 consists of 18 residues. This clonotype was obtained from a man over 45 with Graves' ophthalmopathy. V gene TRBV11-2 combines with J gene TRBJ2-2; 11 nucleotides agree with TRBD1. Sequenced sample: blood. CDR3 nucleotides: TGTGCCAGCAGCTTGCTTCCGGGACAGGGGGTAAACACCGGGGAGCTGTTTTTT. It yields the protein CASSLLPGQGVNTGELFF.